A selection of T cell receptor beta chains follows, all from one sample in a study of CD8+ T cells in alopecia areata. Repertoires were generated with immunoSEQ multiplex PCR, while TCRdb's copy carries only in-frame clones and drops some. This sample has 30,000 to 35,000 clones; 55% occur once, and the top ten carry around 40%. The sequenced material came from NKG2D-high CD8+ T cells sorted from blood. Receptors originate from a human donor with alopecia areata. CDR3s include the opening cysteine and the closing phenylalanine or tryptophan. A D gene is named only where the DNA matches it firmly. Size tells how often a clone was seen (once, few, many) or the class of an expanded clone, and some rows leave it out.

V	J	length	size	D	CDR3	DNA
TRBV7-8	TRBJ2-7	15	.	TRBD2	CASSRTSASSYEQYF	TGTGCCAGCAGCCGGACTAGCGCTAGCTCCTACGAGCAGTACTTC
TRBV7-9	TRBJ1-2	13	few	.	CASSLGPEYGYTF	TGTGCCAGCAGCTTAGGACCCGAGTATGGCTACACCTTC
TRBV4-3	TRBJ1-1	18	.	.	CASSQDHVGSRMNTEAFF	TGCGCCAGCAGCCAAGATCATGTTGGCAGCAGAATGAACACTGAAGCTTTCTTT
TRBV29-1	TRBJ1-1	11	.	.	CSVESNAEAFF	TGCAGCGTTGAATCGAACGCTGAAGCTTTCTTT
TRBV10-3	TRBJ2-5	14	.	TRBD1	CAISESGTAETQYF	TGTGCCATCAGTGAGTCGGGGACAGCAGAGACCCAGTACTTC
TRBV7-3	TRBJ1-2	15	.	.	CASSPMGGAGYGYTF	TGTGCCAGCAGCCCCATGGGGGGGGCGGGCTATGGCTACACCTTC
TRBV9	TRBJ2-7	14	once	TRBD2	CASSVVASGYEQYF	TGTGCCAGCAGCGTAGTAGCTAGCGGCTACGAGCAGTACTTC
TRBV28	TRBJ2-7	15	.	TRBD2	CASSLGLADSYEQYF	TGTGCCAGCAGTTTGGGACTAGCGGACTCCTACGAGCAGTACTTC
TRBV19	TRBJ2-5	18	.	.	CASSMGGPMAGVQETQYF	TGTGCCAGTAGTATGGGGGGCCCGATGGCAGGGGTTCAAGAGACCCAGTACTTC
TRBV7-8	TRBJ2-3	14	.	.	CASSLVGLTDTQYF	TGTGCCAGCAGCTTAGTCGGCCTAACAGATACGCAGTATTTT
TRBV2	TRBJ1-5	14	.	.	CASEFGPSNQPQHF	TGTGCCAGCGAGTTTGGCCCGTCGAATCAGCCCCAGCATTTT
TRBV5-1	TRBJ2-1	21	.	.	CASSLRGRGWVGLAAYNEQFF	TGCGCCAGCAGCTTGCGGGGCAGGGGATGGGTTGGGCTAGCGGCCTACAATGAGCAGTTCTTC
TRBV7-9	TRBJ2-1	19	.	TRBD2	CASSPPPGESGRLYNEQFF	TGTGCCAGCAGCCCGCCCCCTGGGGAGAGCGGGAGGCTGTACAATGAGCAGTTCTTC
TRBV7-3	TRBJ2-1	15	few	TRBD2	CASSLGTSGRDEQFF	TGTGCCAGCAGCCTCGGGACTAGCGGGAGGGATGAGCAGTTCTTC
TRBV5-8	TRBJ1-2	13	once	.	CASSGIAGYGYTF	TGTGCCAGCAGCGGTATAGCAGGCTATGGCTACACCTTC
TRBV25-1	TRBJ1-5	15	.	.	CASSEGGTGKQPQHF	TGTGCCAGCAGTGAGGGGGGAACGGGTAAACAGCCCCAGCATTTT
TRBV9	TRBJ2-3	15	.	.	CASSVGDSLTDTQYF	TGTGCCAGCAGCGTAGGAGACTCTCTCACAGATACGCAGTATTTT
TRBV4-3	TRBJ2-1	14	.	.	CASSQDEGSNEQFF	TGCGCCAGCAGCCAAGACGAAGGGAGTAATGAGCAGTTCTTC
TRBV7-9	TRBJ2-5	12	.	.	CASKGPQETQYF	TGTGCCAGCAAGGGGCCCCAAGAGACCCAGTACTTC
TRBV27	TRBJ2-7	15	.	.	CASSLSGGSSYEQYF	TGTGCCAGCAGTTTATCCGGGGGAAGCTCCTACGAGCAGTACTTC
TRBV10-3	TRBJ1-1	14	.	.	CAISESVLNTEAFF	TGTGCCATCAGTGAGTCAGTGCTGAACACTGAAGCTTTCTTT
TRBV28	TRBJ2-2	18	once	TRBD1	CASRMSRGRFANTGELFF	TGTGCCAGCAGGATGTCCAGGGGGCGATTTGCGAACACCGGGGAGCTGTTTTTT
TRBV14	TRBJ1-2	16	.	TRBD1	CASSQENRGEAYGYTF	TGTGCCAGCAGCCAAGAGAACAGGGGCGAGGCCTATGGCTACACCTTC
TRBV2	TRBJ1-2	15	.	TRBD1	CASSATGQGNYGYTF	TGTGCCAGCAGCGCGACCGGACAGGGCAACTATGGCTACACCTTC
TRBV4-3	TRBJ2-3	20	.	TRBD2	CASSQVFPGPEGGYTDTQYF	TGCGCCAGCAGCCAAGTTTTTCCCGGGCCTGAGGGAGGGTACACAGATACGCAGTATTTT
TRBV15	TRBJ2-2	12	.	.	CAIRRDTGELFF	TGTGCCATTCGCAGGGACACCGGGGAGCTGTTTTTT
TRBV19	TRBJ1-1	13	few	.	CASSIVHFTEAFF	TGTGCCAGTAGTATCGTTCACTTCACTGAAGCTTTCTTT
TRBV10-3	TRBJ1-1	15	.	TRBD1	CAISGGQGGNTEAFF	TGTGCCATCAGTGGAGGACAGGGAGGGAACACTGAAGCTTTCTTT
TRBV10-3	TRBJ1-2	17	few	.	CAISDPPGPGANYGYTF	TGTGCCATCAGTGACCCACCAGGGCCGGGGGCTAACTATGGCTACACCTTC
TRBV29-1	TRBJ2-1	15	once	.	CSVSKGGGAYNEQFF	TGCAGCGTTTCAAAAGGAGGAGGGGCCTACAATGAGCAGTTCTTC
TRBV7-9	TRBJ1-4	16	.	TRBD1	CASYGQGGATNEKLFF	TGTGCCAGTTACGGACAGGGGGGTGCAACTAATGAAAAACTGTTTTTT
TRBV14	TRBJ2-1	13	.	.	CASSPFLVGGQFF	TGTGCCAGCAGCCCCTTCCTTGTAGGCGGGCAGTTCTTC
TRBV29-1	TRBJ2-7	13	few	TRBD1	CSVERDSSYEQYF	TGCAGCGTTGAACGGGACAGTTCCTACGAGCAGTACTTC
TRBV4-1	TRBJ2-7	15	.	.	CASSSQGRPVNEQYF	TGCGCCAGCAGCTCCCAGGGGAGGCCCGTGAACGAGCAGTACTTC
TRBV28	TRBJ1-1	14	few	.	CASSSNRLGTEAFF	TGTGCCAGCAGTTCGAACAGGTTGGGCACTGAAGCTTTCTTT
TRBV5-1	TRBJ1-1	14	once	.	CASSLSDMNTEAFF	TGCGCCAGCAGTCTTTCGGACATGAACACTGAAGCTTTCTTT
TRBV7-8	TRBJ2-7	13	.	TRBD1	CASSLTGGREQYF	TGTGCCAGCAGCCTAACAGGGGGCCGCGAGCAGTACTTC
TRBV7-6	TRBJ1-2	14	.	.	CASSLSRGDDGYTF	TGTGCCAGCAGCCTTTCCAGGGGAGATGATGGCTACACCTTC
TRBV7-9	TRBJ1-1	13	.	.	CASSLGGANEAFF	TGTGCCAGCAGCTTAGGGGGCGCGAATGAAGCTTTCTTT
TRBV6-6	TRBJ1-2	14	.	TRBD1	CASSYLQGAWGYTF	TGTGCCAGCAGTTACTTACAGGGGGCGTGGGGCTACACCTTC
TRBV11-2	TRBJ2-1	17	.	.	CASSQTPAPEGTNEQFF	TGTGCCAGCAGCCAAACCCCGGCGCCCGAAGGGACCAATGAGCAGTTCTTC
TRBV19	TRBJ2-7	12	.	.	CASTNVGGEQYF	TGTGCCAGTACCAACGTGGGGGGTGAGCAGTACTTC
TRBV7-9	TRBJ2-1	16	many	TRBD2	CASSSPIAGWSDEQFF	TGTGCCAGCAGCTCCCCGATAGCGGGATGGTCTGATGAGCAGTTCTTC
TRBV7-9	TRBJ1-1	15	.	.	CASSLGPGANTEAFF	TGTGCCAGCAGCTTAGGTCCAGGGGCGAACACTGAAGCTTTCTTT
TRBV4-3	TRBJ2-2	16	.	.	CASSQDYGRGTGELFF	TGCGCCAGCAGCCAAGATTATGGGAGAGGCACCGGGGAGCTGTTTTTT
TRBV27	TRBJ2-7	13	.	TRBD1	CASSLGTGSEQYF	TGTGCCAGCAGTTTGGGGACAGGGAGTGAGCAGTACTTC
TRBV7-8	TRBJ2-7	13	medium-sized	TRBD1	CASSVGQTYEQYF	TGTGCCAGCAGCGTGGGACAGACCTACGAGCAGTACTTC
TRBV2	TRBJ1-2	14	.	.	CASSGTDFNYGYTF	TGTGCCAGCAGTGGGACCGATTTCAACTATGGCTACACCTTC
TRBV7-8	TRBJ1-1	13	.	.	CASSLGRYTEAFF	TGTGCCAGCAGCTTAGGCAGATACACTGAAGCTTTCTTT
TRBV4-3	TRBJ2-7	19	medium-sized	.	CASSQGGCEGGGPSYEQYF	TGCGCCAGCAGCCAAGGGGGGTGCGAAGGGGGGGGGCCCTCCTACGAGCAGTACTTC
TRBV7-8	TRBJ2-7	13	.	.	CASSLDSSYEQYF	TGTGCCAGCAGCTTAGACAGTTCCTACGAGCAGTACTTC
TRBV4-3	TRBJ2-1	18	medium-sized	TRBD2	CASSQDEPLSGSYNEQFF	TGCGCCAGCAGCCAAGATGAGCCCCTAAGCGGGAGTTACAATGAGCAGTTCTTC